A selection of T cell receptor beta chains follows, all from one sample in a study of T cells in Graves' hyperthyroidism and ophthalmopathy. TCRdb redid the calling of the multiplex PCR reads with MiXCR, one entry per CDR3 protein. In the table there are 450,000 to 600,000 distinct CDR3 sequences, about 15% of which are singletons. Sequenced sample: blood. The receptors were gathered from a woman in her forties with Graves' hyperthyroidism. Both conserved end residues are part of each CDR3. A D gene is named only where the DNA matches it firmly. A clone size is listed for some rows: how often the clone was seen (once, few, many), or a class if it is expanded.

few	14	TRBV19	TRBJ1-2	NA	CASTRRGYNYGYTF	TGTGCCAGTACCAGGAGGGGGTACAACTATGGCTACACCTTC
many	15	TRBV20-1	TRBJ1-6	NA	CSARDLGDSNSPLHF	TGCAGTGCTAGAGATCTTGGAGACAGCAATTCACCCCTCCACTTT
many	13	TRBV3-1	TRBJ1-5	NA	CASSQVENQPQHF	TGTGCCAGCAGCCAAGTCGAAAATCAGCCCCAGCATTTT
many	14	TRBV11-2	TRBJ1-6	TRBD1	CASSLEGTVSPLHF	TGTGCCAGCAGCTTAGAAGGGACAGTTTCACCCCTCCACTTT
many	14	TRBV20-1	TRBJ2-7	TRBD2	CSARQTSGNYEQYF	TGCAGTGCAAGGCAAACTAGCGGGAACTACGAGCAGTACTTC
few	15	TRBV11-2	TRBJ1-4	NA	CASSFTGTTNEKLFF	TGTGCCAGCAGCTTTACAGGGACAACTAATGAAAAACTGTTTTTT
NA	14	TRBV28	TRBJ2-1	NA	CASSTNLLYNEQFF	TGTGCCAGCAGCACCAACCTCCTCTACAATGAGCAGTTCTTC
few	14	TRBV25-1	TRBJ1-5	NA	CASSWSGGNQPQHF	TGTGCCAGCAGTTGGTCGGGTGGGAATCAGCCCCAGCATTTT
many	14	TRBV6-1	TRBJ2-7	NA	CASSSGTQLYEQYF	TGTGCCAGCAGCTCCGGGACACAGCTCTACGAGCAGTACTTC
many	14	TRBV5-5	TRBJ2-7	NA	CASSSGHLPYEQYF	TGTGCCAGCAGCTCGGGACATCTTCCCTACGAGCAGTACTTC
many	13	TRBV11-2	TRBJ1-5	NA	CASSLVAGSHQHF	TGTGCCAGCAGCTTAGTGGCAGGGTCGCACCAGCATTTT